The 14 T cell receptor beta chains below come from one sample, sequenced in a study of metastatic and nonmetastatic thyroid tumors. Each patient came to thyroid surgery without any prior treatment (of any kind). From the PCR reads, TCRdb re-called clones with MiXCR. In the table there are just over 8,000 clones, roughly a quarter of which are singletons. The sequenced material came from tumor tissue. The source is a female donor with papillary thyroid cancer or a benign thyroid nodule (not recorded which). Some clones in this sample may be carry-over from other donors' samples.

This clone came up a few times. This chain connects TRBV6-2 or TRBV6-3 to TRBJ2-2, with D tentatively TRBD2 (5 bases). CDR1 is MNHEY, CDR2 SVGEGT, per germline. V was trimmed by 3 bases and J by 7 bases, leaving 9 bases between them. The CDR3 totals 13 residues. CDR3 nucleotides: TGTGCCAGCAGTTATAAGGAGGTCGGGGAGCTGTTTTTT. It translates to CASSYKEVGELFF.

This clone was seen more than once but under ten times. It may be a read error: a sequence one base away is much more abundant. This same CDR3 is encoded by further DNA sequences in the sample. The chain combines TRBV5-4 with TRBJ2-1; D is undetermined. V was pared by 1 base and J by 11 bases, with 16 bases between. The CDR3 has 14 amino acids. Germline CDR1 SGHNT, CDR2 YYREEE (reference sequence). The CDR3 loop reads CASSLLVGTFQQFF. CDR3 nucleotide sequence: TGTGCCAGCAGCTTGCTGGTCGGAACCTTCCAGCAGTTCTTC. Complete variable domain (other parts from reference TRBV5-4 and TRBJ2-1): ETGVTQSPTHLIKTRGQQVTLRCSSQSGHNTVSWYQQALGQGPQFIFQYYREEENGRGNFPPRFSGLQFPNYSSELNVNALELDDSALYLCASSLLVGTFQQFFGPGTRLTVL.

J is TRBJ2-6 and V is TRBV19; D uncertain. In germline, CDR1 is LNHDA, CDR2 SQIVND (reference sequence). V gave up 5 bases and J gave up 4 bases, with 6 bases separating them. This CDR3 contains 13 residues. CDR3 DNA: TGTGCCAGTAGTCCACACGGGGCCAACGTCCTGACTTTC. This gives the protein CASSPHGANVLTF.

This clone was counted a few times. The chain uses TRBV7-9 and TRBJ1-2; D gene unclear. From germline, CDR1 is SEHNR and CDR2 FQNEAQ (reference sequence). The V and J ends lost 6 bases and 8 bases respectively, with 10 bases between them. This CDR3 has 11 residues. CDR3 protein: CASSPNIGYTF. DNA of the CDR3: TGTGCCAGCAGTCCTAACATCGGCTACACCTTC. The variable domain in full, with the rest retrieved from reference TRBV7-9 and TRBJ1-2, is DTGVSQNPRHKITKRGQNVTFRCDPISEHNRLYWYRQTLGQGPEFLTYFQNEAQLEKSRLLSDRFSAERPKGSFSTLEIQRTEQGDSAMYLCASSPNIGYTFGSGTRLTVV.

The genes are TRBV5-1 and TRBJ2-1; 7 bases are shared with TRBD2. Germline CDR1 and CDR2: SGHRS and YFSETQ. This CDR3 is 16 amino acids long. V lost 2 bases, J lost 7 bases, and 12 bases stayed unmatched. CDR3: CASSFQVAGESNEQFF. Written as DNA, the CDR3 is TGCGCCAGCAGCTTCCAGGTAGCGGGTGAGAGTAATGAGCAGTTCTTC.

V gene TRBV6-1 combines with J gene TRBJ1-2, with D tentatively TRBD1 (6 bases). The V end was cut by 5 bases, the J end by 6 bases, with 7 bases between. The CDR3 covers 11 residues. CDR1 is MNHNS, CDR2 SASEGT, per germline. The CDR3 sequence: CASSNRDGYTF. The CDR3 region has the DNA TGTGCCAGCAGTAACAGGGATGGCTACACCTTC.

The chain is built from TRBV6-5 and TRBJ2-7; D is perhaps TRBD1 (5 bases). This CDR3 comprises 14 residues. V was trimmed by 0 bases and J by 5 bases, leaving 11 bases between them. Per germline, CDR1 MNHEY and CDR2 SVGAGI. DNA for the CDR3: TGTGCCAGCAGTTACTCACGACAGACCAACGAGCAGTACTTC. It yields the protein CASSYSRQTNEQYF.

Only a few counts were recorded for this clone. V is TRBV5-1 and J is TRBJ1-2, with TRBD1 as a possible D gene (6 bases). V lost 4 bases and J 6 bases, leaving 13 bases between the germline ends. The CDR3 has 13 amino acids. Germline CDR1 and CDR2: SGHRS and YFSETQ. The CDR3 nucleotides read TGCGCCAGCAGCAGGACAGACAGAAATGGCTACACCTTC. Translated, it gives CASSRTDRNGYTF.

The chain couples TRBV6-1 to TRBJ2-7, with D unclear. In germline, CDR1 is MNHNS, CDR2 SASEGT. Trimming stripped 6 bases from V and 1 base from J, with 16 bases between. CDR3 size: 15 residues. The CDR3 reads CASSSPGDPSYEQYF. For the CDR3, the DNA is TGTGCCAGCAGCTCCCCGGGTGATCCTTCCTACGAGCAGTACTTC.

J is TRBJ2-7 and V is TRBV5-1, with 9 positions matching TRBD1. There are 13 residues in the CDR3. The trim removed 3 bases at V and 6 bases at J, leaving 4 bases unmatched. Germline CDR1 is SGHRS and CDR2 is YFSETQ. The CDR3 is CASSSGTGPEQYF. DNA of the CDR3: TGCGCCAGCAGCTCCGGGACAGGGCCCGAGCAGTACTTC.

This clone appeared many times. CDR3 region: CASKHDRANTGELFF. The CDR3 region has the DNA TGTGCCAGCAAGCATGACAGGGCGAACACCGGGGAGCTGTTTTTT. This rearrangement joins TRBV4-2 to TRBJ2-2; 7 bases fit TRBD1. Trimming cost V 7 bases and J 0 bases; bases outside gene matches: 5. Germline CDR1 reads LGHNA; CDR2 reads YNFKEQ. CDR3 size: 15 residues.

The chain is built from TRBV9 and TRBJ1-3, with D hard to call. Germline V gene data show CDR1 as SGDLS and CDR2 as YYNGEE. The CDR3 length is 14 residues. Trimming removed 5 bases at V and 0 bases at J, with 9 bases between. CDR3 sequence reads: CASSLDVSGNTIYF. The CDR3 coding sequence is TGTGCCAGCAGTCTCGATGTCTCTGGAAACACCATATATTTT.

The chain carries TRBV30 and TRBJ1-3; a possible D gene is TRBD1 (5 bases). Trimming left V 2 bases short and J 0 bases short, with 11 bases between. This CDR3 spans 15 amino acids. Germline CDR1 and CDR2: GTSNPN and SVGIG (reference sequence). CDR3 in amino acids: CAWSLGPISGNTIYF. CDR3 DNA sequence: TGTGCCTGGAGTTTGGGGCCGATCTCTGGAAACACCATATATTTT.

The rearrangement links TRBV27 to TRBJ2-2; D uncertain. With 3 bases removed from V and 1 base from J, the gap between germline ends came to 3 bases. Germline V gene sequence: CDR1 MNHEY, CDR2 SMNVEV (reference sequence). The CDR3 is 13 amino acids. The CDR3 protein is CASSFGNTGELFF. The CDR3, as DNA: TGTGCCAGCAGTTTCGGGAACACCGGGGAGCTGTTTTTT.